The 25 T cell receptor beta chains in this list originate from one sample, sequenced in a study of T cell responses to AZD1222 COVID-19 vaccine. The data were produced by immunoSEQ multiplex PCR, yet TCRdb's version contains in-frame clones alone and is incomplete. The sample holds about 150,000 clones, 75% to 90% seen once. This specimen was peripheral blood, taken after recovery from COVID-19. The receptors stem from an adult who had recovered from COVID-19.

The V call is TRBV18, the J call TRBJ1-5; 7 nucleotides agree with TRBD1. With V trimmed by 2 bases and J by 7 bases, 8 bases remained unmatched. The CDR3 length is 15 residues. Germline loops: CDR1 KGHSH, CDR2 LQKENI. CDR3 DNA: TGTGCCAGCTCACCAAGTCGGCAGGGGGTACAGCCCCAGCATTTT. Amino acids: CASSPSRQGVQPQHF.

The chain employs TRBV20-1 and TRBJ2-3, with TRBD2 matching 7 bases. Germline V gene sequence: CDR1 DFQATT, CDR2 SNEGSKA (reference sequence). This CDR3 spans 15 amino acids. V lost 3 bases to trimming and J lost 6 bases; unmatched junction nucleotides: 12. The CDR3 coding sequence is TGCAGTGCTAGTAGCGGGTCCCACACAGCTGATACGCAGTATTTT. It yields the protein CSASSGSHTADTQYF.

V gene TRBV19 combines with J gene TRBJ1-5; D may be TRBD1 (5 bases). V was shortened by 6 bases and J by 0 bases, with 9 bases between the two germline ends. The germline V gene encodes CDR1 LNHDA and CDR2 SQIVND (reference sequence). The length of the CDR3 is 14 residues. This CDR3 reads CASRGVDSNQPQHF. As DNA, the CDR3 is TGTGCCAGTAGGGGGGTAGATAGCAATCAGCCCCAGCATTTT.

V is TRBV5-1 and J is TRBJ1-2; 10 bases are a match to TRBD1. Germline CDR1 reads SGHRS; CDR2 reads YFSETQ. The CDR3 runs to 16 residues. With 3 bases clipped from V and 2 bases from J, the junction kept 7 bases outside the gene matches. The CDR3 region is CASSSNPGQGNYGYTF. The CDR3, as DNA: TGCGCCAGCAGCTCGAACCCGGGACAGGGGAACTATGGCTACACCTTC. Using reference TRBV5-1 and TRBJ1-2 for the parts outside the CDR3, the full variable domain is KAGVTQTPRYLIKTRGQQVTLSCSPISGHRSVSWYQQTPGQGLQFLFEYFSETQRNKGNFPGRFSGRQFSNSRSEMNVSTLELGDSALYLCASSSNPGQGNYGYTFGSGTRLTVV.

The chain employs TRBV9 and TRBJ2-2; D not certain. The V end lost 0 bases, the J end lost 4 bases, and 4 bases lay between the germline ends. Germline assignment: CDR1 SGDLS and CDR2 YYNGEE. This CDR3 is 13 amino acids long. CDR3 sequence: CASSVGPTGELFF. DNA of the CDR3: TGTGCCAGCAGCGTAGGGCCCACCGGGGAGCTGTTTTTT.

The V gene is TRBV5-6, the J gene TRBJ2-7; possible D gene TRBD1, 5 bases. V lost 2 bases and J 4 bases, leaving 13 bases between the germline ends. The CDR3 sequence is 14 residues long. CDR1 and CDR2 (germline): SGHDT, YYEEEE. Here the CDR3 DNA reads TGTGCCAGCAGCTTTCTCGGGCAGGGTTACGAGCAGTACTTC. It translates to CASSFLGQGYEQYF.

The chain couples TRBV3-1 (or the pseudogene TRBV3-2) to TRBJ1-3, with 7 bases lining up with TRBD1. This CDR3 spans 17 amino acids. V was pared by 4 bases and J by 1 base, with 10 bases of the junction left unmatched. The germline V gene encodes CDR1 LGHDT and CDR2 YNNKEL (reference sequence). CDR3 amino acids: CASSPNRGLLSGNTIYF. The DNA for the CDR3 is TGTGCCAGCAGCCCAAACAGGGGCCTACTTTCTGGAAACACCATATATTTT.

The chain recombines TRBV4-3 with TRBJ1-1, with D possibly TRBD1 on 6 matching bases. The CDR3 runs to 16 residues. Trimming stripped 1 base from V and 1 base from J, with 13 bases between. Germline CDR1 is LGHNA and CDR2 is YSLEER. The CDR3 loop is CASSQVGGLPNTEAFF. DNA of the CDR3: TGCGCCAGCAGCCAAGTAGGGGGACTACCGAACACTGAAGCTTTCTTT.

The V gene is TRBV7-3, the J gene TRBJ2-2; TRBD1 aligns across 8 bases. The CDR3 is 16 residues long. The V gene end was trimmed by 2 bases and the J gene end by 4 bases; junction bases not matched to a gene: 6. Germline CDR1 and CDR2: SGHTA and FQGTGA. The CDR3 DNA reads TGTGCCAGCAGCTTATTTCAGGGGGCGAGCACCGGGGAGCTGTTTTTT. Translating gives CASSLFQGASTGELFF.

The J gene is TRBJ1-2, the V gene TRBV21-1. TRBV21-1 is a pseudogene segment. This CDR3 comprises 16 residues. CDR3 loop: CASSMRWPARAYGYTF. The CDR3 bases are TGTGCCAGCAGCATGAGGTGGCCGGCTAGGGCCTATGGCTACACCTTC.

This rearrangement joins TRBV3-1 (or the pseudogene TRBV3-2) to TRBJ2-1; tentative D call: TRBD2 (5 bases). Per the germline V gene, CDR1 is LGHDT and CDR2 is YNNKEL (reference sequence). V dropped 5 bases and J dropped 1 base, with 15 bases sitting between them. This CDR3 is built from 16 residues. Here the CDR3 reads CASSVLSVVSYNEQFF. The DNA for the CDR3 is TGTGCCAGCAGCGTTCTTAGCGTGGTGTCCTACAATGAGCAGTTCTTC.

This chain's CDR3 is CASSPPGAGYNEQFF. The CDR3, as DNA: TGTGCCAGCAGCCCCCCAGGAGCAGGGTACAATGAGCAGTTCTTC. The chain uses TRBV11-3 and TRBJ2-1, with a tentative D call TRBD1 (5 bases). Trimming removed 5 bases from V and 4 bases from J, with 15 bases in between. CDR1 SGHNT and CDR2 YENEEA come from the germline V gene. The CDR3 is 15 amino acids. Combining the CDR3 with reference TRBV11-3 and TRBJ2-1 gives the whole variable domain EAGVVQSPRYKIIEKKQPVAFWCNPISGHNTLYWYLQNLGQGPELLIRYENEEAVDDSQLPKDRFSAERLKGVDSTLKIQPAELGDSAVYLCASSPPGAGYNEQFFGPGTRLTVL.

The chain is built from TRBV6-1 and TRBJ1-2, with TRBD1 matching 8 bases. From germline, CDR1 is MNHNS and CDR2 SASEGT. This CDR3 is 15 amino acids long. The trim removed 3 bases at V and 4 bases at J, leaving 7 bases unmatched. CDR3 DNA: TGTGCCAGCAGTGAGGACAGGGCGGGCGTCTATGGCTACACCTTC. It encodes CASSEDRAGVYGYTF.

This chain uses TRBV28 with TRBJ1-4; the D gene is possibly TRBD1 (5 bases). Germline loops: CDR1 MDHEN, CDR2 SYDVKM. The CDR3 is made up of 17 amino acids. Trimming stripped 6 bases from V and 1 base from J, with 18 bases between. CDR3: CASSGGTQWGTNEKLFF. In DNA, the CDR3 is TGTGCCAGCAGCGGCGGGACTCAATGGGGAACTAATGAAAAACTGTTTTTT.

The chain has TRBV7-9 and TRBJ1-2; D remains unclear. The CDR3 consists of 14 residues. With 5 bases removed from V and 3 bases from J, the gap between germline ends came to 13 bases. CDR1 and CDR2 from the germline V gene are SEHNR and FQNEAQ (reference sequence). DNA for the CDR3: TGTGCCAGCAGCCCCCTTGAGGACCACTATGGCTACACCTTC. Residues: CASSPLEDHYGYTF.

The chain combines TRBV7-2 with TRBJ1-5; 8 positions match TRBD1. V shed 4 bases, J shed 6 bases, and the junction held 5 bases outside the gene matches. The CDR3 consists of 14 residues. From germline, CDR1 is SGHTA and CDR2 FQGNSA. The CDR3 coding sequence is TGTGCCAGCAGCTCCAGGGGGCTCGGTCAGCCCCAGCATTTT. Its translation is CASSSRGLGQPQHF.

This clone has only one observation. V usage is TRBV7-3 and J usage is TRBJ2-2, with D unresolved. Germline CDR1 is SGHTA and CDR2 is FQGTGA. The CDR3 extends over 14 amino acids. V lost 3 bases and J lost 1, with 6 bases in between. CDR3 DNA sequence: TGTGCCAGCAGCTTCAGTCTGAACACCGGGGAGCTGTTTTTT. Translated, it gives CASSFSLNTGELFF.

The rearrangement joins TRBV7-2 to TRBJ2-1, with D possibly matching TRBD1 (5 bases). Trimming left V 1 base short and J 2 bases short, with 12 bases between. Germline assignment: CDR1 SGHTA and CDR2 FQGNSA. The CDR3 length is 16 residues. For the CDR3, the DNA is TGTGCCAGCAGCTTAGTCCCAGGGAACCCCTACAATGAGCAGTTCTTC. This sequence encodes CASSLVPGNPYNEQFF.

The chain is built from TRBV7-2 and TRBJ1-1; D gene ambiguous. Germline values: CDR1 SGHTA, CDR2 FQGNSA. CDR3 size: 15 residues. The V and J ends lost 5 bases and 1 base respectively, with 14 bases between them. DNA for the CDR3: TGTGCCAGCAGCGATGGGGTTTTTCGGAACACTGAAGCTTTCTTT. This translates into CASSDGVFRNTEAFF.

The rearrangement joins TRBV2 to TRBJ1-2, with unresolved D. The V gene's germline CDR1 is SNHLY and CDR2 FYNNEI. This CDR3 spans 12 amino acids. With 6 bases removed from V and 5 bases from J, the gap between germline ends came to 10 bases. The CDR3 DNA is TGTGCCAGCAGGGGTCGGGGATATGGCTACACCTTC. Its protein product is CASRGRGYGYTF. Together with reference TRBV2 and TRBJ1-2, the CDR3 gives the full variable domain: EPEVTQTPSHQVTQMGQEVILRCVPISNHLYFYWYRQILGQKVEFLVSFYNNEISEKSEIFDDQFSVERPDGSNFTLKIRSTKLEDSAMYFCASRGRGYGYTFGSGTRLTVV.

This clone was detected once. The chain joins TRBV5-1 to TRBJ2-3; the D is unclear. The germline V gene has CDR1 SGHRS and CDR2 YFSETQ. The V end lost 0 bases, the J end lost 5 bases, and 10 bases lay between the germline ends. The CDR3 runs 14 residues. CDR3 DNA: TGCGCCAGCAGCTTGGAATCCTCTAGAGATACGCAGTATTTT. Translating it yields CASSLESSRDTQYF.

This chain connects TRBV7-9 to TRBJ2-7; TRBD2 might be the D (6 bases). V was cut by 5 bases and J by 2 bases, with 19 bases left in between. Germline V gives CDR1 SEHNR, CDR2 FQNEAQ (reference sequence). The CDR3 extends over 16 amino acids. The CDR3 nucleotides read TGTGCCAGCAGCCTCGGATTAGGAGCGGGTACCTACGAGCAGTACTTC. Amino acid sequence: CASSLGLGAGTYEQYF.

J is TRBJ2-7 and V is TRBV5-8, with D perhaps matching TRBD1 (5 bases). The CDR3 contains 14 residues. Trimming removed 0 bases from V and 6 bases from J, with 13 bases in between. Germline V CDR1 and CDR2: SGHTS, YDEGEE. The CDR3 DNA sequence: TGTGCCAGCAGCTTGGGACAGAGGACCTCCGAGCAGTACTTC. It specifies CASSLGQRTSEQYF.

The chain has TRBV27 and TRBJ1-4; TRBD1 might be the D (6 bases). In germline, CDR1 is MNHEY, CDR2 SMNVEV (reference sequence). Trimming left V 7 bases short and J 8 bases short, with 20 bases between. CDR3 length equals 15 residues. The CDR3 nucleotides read TGTGCCAGCACCCTAAGACAGGCCCGGGGCGAAAAACTGTTTTTT. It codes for CASTLRQARGEKLFF.

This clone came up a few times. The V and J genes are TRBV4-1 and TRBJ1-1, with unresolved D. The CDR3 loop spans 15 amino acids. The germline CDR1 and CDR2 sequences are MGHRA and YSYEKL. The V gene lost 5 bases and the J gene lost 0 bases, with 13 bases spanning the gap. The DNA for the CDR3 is TGCGCCAGCAGCGCAGGAGGCGGGATGAACACTGAAGCTTTCTTT. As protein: CASSAGGGMNTEAFF.